This T cell receptor beta chain appears in the sequencing data of a study of cytomegalovirus exposure and HLA in healthy donors (dated by TCRdb to about 2017). Broadly, across the study: An earlier analysis of several hundred of the donors reported 250 to 300 Gb of sequence data and around 120 million unique TCR beta sequences from 150 million to 200 million T cells. An early release that covered 500 to 800 HLA-typed donors contained 300 to 350 gigabases of sequencing data and 75 million to 100 million unique TCR sequences. Of the approximately 400 genotyped donors, approximately 80% fell in the genetic ancestry cluster associated with self-reported Caucasian donors. The aim of the study was to test whether cataloging public T cell receptors could identify signatures of past pathogen exposure. The T cell repertoires of some 670 subjects were profiled by immunosequencing and related to cytomegalovirus serostatus. In addition to the first cohort of around 670 subjects, a separate validation cohort of 100 to 150 different subjects was used. High-throughput TCR immunosequencing, statistical association of individual TCRs with disease status, and machine learning were combined to predict cytomegalovirus infection status. To study patterns of TCR occurrence, a later analysis re-analyzed previously published TCR beta repertoires from around 670 donors and added high-resolution HLA genotyping. In the later analysis, no new phenotypic data were used to find candidate immune exposures; instead, reliance was placed on TCR beta sequences and their occurrence across donors. To decide whether each TCR beta V gene segment behaved as functional or pseudogenic, an earlier analysis of 587 of the donors relied on high-throughput TCR beta sequencing. Donor age, sex, ethnicity and CMV serostatus were compiled alongside the repertoire data. A later genetic analysis used genome-wide SNP genotypes for about 65% of the 666 donors, treating that subset as a discovery cohort. All discovery cohort repertoires had been generated on a single sequencing platform. Both class I and class II loci were covered by HLA typing, at four-digit resolution. Typing coverage differed by locus: A, B, C, DRB1 and DQB1 were typed in about 620-630 donors, DQA1 in 522, DPA1 in around 600, and DPB1 in roughly 450. Roughly 5 DR-DQ haplotypes were handled as single units for association and clustering because linkage in the cohort was strong. Among some 410 genotyped donors of the cohort, an average of about 240,000 unique TCR beta nucleotide sequences was sequenced per donor, of which about 18% were non-productive. General findings and caveats noted by the study authors: Linkage disequilibrium might explain the correlated functional status among segregating V segments, but an unknown experimental factor could not be ruled out. The earlier analysis of about 600 of the donors excluded approximately 17 rarely observed V segments, including chromosome 9 orphons, because counts were too low. Across donors, most TCR sequences were observed very rarely, whereas some public TCRs were present in many individuals. According to a later analysis, parvovirus B19, influenza, CMV and Epstein-Barr virus appeared linked to several top co-occurrence clusters. According to a later analysis, most CMV-associated TCR beta chains appeared to be HLA-restricted, and the HLA associations seemed to be driven largely by CMV exposure. Cytomegalovirus status was reported to be diagnosed by the classifier with high specificity and sensitivity in both the original and validation cohorts. In the study, some 160 TCR beta chains were listed as associated with cytomegalovirus. A group of highly shared sequence variants was considered likely to be a technical artifact of the sequencing pipeline. In a later analysis, 16,951 TCR beta sequences were associated with specific HLA alleles at a false discovery rate of 0.05. An earlier analysis of around 500 of the donors showed that most TCR beta V segments appeared in productive rearrangements either about 87% or about 30% of the time, which broadly matched IMGT annotations. In a later analysis, the rate of TCR association differed among HLA loci, with DRB1 alleles having the most associated TCRs and HLA-C alleles having the fewest. Strong co-occurrence of HLA alleles, especially DR and DQ, made assigning TCR associations to individual alleles difficult. In this cohort, only TCR beta chains were sequenced, and detectable features were limited by the absence of alpha or paired-chain data. Some IMGT-functional V segments, including TRBV6-2 and TRBV6-3, could not be told apart with the 87-base-pair reads, so those segments were excluded. The presence/absence analyses assumed that sequencing depth was roughly uniform across donors, and that assumption may not be true. Three of the identified cytomegalovirus-associated TCR beta chains were confirmed in vitro to be specific for cytomegalovirus antigens. According to the authors, the approach could potentially be generalized to other disease states and immunological phenotypes. In a later analysis, HLA-associated TCR beta chains were found to be more clonally expanded and to have lower generation probabilities than equally common non-associated chains. CMV serostatus was the only immune exposure information available for the cohort. Because some donors lacked HLA typing at each locus, the association tests relied only on the typed subset. An association between a missense DCLRE1C variant and V-gene and J-gene trimming of TCR beta chains was found in a later genetic analysis and replicated in an independent cohort. A later genetic analysis reported fewer N-insertions in productive TCRs among donors in an Asian-associated ancestry cluster than the approximately 700-donor mean. A further reported finding was that TCR beta sequences accurately predicted the HLA-A and HLA-B alleles for most subjects in the first cohort.

The cohort consisted of 666 healthy bone marrow donors. Cohort members were all nominally healthy when sampled, although unrecorded immune exposures were likely present. The donor tested CMV seropositive, placing the donor among the 290 or so seropositive members of the cohort. A peripheral blood sample was provided by each donor, and peripheral blood mononuclear cells were used for TCR beta sequencing. Genomic DNA extraction from the blood cell samples was performed with the Qiagen DNeasy Blood Extraction Kit. Comment on this clone: The antigen this receptor binds is unknown. No qualities accompany the bases; no much larger clone lies one base away.

Library prep was done by the immunoSEQ multiplex PCR assay. The multiplex PCR relied on a mix of 60 forward primers for TCR Vbeta segments and 13 reverse primers for TCR Jbeta segments. Amplification of the CDR3 region of rearranged TCR beta genes was performed with a multiplex PCR assay on genomic DNA. Amplified TCR beta libraries were sequenced as 87-base-pair reads on the Illumina HiSeq System. Concerning the study's data processing: Across the roughly 640 repertoires, a later analysis counted approximately 75 million unique TCR beta chains, around 11 million of which were shared by at least two donors. A nearest-neighbor algorithm error-corrected the raw reads and collapsed the reads into unique sequences, merging closely related sequences to remove PCR and sequencing errors. CDR3 sequences were aligned to IMGT reference sequences to assign V, D and J gene segments. Each retained sequence needed at least a six-nucleotide match to both a V gene segment and a J gene segment. Rearrangements were called productive when the CDR3 lacked stop codons and stayed in frame with V and J; all others were non-productive. Following IMGT convention, CDR3 was defined as the stretch from the second conserved V-encoded cysteine up to the conserved J-encoded phenylalanine. Sequences without an unambiguous match to a single V gene segment were excluded from the earlier analysis of about 600 of the donors. In an earlier analysis of some 590 of the donors, V segments were called functional above 56.7% productive rearrangements and were called segregating when the between-donor standard deviation exceeded 5%. A statistical classification framework was built for diagnosing cytomegalovirus status from the catalog of TCR beta chain sequences. A later analysis assigned V and J genes by comparing TCR nucleotide sequences with IMGT/GENE-DB human TR gene sequences. In a later analysis, CDR3 sequences and most-parsimonious VDJ recombination scenarios were assigned using the TCRdist pipeline. In a later analysis, each TCR beta chain was defined by its CDR3 amino acid sequence together with its V-gene family, and reads lacking a unique V-gene family were excluded. As a way to deal with suspected cross-contamination and a sequencing artifact, a later analysis dropped 592 nucleotide sequences that were highly shared and had low generation probability. In a later analysis, a clonal expansion index was calculated for each public chain from normalized within-repertoire ranks of inferred template counts. A later analysis computed generation probabilities with a VDJ recombination model fitted to out-of-frame rearrangements, and checked the results against IGoR. In a later analysis, TCR-TCR, TCR-HLA and TCR-CMV co-occurrence was scored with hypergeometric tests, and a repertoire-size bias correction was applied to TCR pairs. A later analysis estimated false discovery rates by permuting HLA or CMV assignments 20 times. A later analysis grouped co-occurring TCRs with DBSCAN, adding TCRdist sequence similarity when clustering within HLA-allele-positive subsets. Co-occurrence clustering excluded repertoires with fewer than 30,000 or more than 120,000 public chains, plus five with anomalous nucleotide sharing. Drawn from immuneACCESS, this table holds only the in-frame rearrangements with V and J called that TCRdb kept. Clones are partly lost; checked studies trace under half to an unresolved V gene and leave the rest unexplained. V, J and clone size reflect that table, while D and trimming were determined from the DNA. Within this sample are over 200,000 clones, with 75% to 85% of them counted one time only. Less than 3.5% of the sample belongs to the ten largest clones.

V drops 3 bases and J drops 6 bases, leaving 11 bases in between. The CDR3 runs 14 amino acids, cysteine and phenylalanine included. Only CDR3 DNA is held: 42 bases, read in frame from base 1. Looking up the germline V gene (reference sequence) yields CDR1 LNHDA and CDR2 SQIVND. The sequenced material came from PBMCs. The receptor chain draws on TRBV19 and TRBJ1-4; no confident D gene assignment can be made. This TCR was recovered from a woman aged 55-69 years in good health and CMV-seropositive. The CDR3 amino acid sequence is: CASSIPGRHEKLFF. Read as DNA, the sequence is TGTGCCAGTAGTATCCCAGGTCGACATGAAAAACTGTTTTTT.